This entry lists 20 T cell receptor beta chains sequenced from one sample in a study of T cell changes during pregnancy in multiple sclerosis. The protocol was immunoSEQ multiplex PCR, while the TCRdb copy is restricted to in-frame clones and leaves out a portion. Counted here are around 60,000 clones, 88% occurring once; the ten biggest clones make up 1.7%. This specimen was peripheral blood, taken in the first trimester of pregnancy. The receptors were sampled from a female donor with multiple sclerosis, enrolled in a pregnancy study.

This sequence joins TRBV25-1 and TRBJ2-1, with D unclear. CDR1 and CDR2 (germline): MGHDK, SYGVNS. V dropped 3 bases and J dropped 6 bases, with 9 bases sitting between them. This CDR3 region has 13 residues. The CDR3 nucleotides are TGTGCCAGCAGTGATCCAGGTTTCAATGAGCAGTTCTTC. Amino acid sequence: CASSDPGFNEQFF.

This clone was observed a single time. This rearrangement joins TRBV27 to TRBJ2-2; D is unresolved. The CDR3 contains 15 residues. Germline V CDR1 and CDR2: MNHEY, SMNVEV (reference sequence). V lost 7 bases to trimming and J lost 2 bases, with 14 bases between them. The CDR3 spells CASTLSKRNTGELFF. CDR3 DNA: TGTGCCAGCACCCTAAGTAAGAGAAACACCGGGGAGCTGTTTTTT.

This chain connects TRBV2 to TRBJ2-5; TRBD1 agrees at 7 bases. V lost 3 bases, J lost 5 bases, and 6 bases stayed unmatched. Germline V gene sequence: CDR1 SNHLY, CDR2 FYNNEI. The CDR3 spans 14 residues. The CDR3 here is CASSDRQGRETQYF. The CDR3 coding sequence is TGTGCCAGCAGTGACAGACAGGGACGGGAGACCCAGTACTTC.

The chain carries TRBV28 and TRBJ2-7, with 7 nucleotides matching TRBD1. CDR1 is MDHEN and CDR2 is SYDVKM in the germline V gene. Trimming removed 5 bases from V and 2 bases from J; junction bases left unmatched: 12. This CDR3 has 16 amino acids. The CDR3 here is CASSPPITGTAYEQYF. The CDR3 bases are TGTGCCAGCAGTCCCCCCATTACCGGGACAGCCTACGAGCAGTACTTC.

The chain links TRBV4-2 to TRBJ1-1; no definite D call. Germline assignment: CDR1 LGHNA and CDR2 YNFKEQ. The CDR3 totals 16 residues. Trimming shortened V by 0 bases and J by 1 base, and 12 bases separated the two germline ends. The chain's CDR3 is CASSQDLEQRNTEAFF. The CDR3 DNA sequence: TGTGCCAGCAGCCAAGATCTTGAACAGAGGAACACTGAAGCTTTCTTT.

CDR3 nucleotides: TGTGCCAGCAGCTTGGGCGGGAGATCCTACGAGCAGTACTTC. Translated, it gives CASSLGGRSYEQYF. This chain links TRBV7-9 with TRBJ2-7, with TRBD2 identical over 7 bases. This CDR3 has 14 residues. CDR1 SEHNR and CDR2 FQNEAQ come from the germline V gene (reference sequence). With V trimmed by 3 bases and J by 1 base, 3 bases remained unmatched.

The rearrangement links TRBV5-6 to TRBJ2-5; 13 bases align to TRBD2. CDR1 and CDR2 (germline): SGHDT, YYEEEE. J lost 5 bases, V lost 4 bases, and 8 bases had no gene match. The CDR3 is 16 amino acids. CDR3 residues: CASSLRTSGSLETQYF. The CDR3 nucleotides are TGTGCCAGCAGCCTACGGACTAGCGGGAGTTTGGAGACCCAGTACTTC.

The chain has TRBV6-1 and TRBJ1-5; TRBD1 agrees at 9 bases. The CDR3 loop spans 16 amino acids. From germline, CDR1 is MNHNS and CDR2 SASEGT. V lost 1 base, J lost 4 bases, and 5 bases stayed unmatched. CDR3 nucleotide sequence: TGTGCCAGCAGTGAAGAGCCCGGGACAGGGAATCAGCCCCAGCATTTT. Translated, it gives CASSEEPGTGNQPQHF.

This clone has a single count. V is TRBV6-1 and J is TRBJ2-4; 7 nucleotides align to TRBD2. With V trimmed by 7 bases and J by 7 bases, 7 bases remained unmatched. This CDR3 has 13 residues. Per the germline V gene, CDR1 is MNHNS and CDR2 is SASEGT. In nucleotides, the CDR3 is TGTGCCAGCACCGCGGGAGAAGTGAACATTCAGTACTTC. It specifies CASTAGEVNIQYF.

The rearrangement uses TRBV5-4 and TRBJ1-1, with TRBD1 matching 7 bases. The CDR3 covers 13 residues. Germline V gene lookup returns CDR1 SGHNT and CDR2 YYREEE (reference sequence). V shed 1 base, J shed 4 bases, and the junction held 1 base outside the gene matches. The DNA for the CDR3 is TGTGCCAGCAGCTTGAAGGGGGCCACTGAAGCTTTCTTT. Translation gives CASSLKGATEAFF.

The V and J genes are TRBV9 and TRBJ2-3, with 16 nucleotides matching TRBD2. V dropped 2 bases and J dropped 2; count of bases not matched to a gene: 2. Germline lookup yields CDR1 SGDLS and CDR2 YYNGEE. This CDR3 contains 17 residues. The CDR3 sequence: CASSVGLAGGPTDTQYF. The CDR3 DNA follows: TGTGCCAGCAGCGTGGGACTAGCGGGAGGGCCCACAGATACGCAGTATTTT.

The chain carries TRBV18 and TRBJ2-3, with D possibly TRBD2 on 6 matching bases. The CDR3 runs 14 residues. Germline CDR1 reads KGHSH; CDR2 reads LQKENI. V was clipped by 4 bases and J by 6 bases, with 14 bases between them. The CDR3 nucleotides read TGTGCCAGCTCACGCGGGGTTGACGGGGATACGCAGTATTTT. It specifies CASSRGVDGDTQYF.

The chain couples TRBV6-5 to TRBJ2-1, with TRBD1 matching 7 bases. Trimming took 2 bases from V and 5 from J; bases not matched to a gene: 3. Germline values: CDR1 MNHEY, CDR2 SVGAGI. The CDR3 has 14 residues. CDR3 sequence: CASSYRTGDNEQFF. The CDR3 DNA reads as TGTGCCAGCAGTTACAGGACAGGAGACAATGAGCAGTTCTTC.

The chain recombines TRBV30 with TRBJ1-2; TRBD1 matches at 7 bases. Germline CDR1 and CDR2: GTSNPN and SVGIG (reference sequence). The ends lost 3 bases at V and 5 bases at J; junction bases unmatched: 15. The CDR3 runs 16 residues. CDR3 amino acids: CAWSSPRDSPIYGYTF. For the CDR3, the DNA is TGTGCCTGGAGCTCCCCGCGGGACAGTCCTATTTATGGCTACACCTTC.

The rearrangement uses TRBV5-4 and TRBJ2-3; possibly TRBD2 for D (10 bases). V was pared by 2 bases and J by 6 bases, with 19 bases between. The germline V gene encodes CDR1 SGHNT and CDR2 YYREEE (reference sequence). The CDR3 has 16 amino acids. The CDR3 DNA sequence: TGTGCCAGCAGCTTCCAGGGACAGGGACTAGCGGATACGCAGTATTTT. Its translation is CASSFQGQGLADTQYF.

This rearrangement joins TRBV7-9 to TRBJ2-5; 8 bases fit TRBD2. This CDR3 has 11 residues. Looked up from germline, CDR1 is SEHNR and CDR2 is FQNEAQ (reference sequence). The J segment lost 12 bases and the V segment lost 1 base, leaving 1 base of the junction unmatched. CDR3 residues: CASSLVTSEYF. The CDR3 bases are TGTGCCAGCAGCTTAGTGACTAGCGAGTACTTC.

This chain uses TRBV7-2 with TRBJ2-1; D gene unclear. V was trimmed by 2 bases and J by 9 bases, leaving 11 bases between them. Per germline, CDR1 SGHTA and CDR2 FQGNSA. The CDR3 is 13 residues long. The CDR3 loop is CASSLLPASEQFF. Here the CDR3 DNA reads TGTGCCAGCAGCTTACTCCCAGCGAGTGAGCAGTTCTTC.

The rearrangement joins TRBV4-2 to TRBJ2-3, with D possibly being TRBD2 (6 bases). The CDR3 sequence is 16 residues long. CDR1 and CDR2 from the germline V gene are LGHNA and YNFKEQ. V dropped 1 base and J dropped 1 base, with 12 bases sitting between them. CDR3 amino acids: CASSQGIGTRTDTQYF. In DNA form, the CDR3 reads TGTGCCAGCAGCCAAGGCATTGGGACTCGCACAGATACGCAGTATTTT.

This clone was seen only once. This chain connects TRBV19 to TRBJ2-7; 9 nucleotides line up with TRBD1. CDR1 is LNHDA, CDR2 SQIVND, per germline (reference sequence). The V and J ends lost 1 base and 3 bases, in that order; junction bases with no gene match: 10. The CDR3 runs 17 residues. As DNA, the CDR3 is TGTGCCAGTAGTATAGGAGGAACAGGGGGCCCGTACTACGAGCAGTACTTC. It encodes CASSIGGTGGPYYEQYF.

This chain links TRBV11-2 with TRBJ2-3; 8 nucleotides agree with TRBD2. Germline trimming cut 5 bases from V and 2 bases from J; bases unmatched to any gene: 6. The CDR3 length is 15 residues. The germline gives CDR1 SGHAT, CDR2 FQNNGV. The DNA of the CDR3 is TGTGCCAGCAGCCTCAGCGGGAGAGACACAGATACGCAGTATTTT. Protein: CASSLSGRDTDTQYF. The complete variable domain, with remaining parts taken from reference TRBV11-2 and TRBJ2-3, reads EAGVAQSPRYKIIEKRQSVAFWCNPISGHATLYWYQQILGQGPKLLIQFQNNGVVDDSQLPKDRFSAERLKGVDSTLKIQPAKLEDSAVYLCASSLSGRDTDTQYFGPGTRLTVL.